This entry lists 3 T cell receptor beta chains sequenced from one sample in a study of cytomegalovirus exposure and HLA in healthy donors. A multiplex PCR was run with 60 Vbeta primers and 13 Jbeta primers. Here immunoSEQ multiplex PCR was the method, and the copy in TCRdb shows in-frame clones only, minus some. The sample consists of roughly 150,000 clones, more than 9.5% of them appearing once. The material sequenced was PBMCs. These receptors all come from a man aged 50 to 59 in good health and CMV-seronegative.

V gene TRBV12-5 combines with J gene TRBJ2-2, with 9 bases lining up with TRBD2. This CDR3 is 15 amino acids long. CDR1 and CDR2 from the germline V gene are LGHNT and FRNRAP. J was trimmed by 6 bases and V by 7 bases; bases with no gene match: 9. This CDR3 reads CASASGGGDPGELFF. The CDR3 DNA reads TGTGCTAGTGCTTCGGGCGGGGGGGACCCCGGGGAGCTGTTTTTT.

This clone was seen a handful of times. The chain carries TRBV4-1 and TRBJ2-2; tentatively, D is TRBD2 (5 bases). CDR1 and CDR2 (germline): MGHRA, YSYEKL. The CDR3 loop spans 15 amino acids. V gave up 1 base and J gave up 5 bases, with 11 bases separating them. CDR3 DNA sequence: TGCGCCAGCAGCCAAGGGCCGACTAAGACCGGGGAGCTGTTTTTT. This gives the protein CASSQGPTKTGELFF.

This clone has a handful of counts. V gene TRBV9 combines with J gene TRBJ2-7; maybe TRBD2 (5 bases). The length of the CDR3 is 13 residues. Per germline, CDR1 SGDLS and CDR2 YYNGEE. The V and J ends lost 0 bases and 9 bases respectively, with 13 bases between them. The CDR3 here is CASSVGTSSMQYF. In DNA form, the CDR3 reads TGTGCCAGCAGCGTAGGAACTAGTAGTATGCAGTACTTC.